This TCR beta chain was obtained from a study of T cell responses to AZD1222 COVID-19 vaccine. General observations from the study: Spike-specific TCR breadth and depth were elevated following two AZD1222 doses. Baseline serology detected seropositivity in only six AZD1222 recipients.

This CDR3 region has 14 residues. Germline V gives CDR1 LGHDT, CDR2 YNNKEL (reference sequence). The ends lost 5 bases at V and 7 bases at J; junction bases unmatched: 8. As to this clone: Antigen: not known.

Method: immunoSEQ multiplex PCR; TCRdb's copy keeps in-frame clones and lacks some. The table records approximately 150,000 clones, about 92% of them present only once. The material sequenced was peripheral blood, taken on day 0 of AZD1222 vaccination. The rearrangement uses TRBV3-1 (or the pseudogene TRBV3-2) and TRBJ1-5; 7 bases fit TRBD1. This TCR derives from an adult in good health. In DNA, the CDR3 is TGTGCCAGCAGCGAACAGGGGAGAGGACAGCCCCAGCATTTT. Protein: CASSEQGRGQPQHF.